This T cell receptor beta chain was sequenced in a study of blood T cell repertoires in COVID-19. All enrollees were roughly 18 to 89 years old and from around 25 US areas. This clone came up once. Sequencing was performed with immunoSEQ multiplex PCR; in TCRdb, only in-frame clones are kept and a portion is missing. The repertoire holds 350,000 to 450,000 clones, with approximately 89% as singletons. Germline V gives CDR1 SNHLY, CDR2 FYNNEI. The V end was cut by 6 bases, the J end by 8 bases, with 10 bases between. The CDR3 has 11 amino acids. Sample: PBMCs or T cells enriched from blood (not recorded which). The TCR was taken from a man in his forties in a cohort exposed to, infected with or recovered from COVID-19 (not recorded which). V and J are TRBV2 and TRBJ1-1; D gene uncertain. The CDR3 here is CASRIAGEAFF. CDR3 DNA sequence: TGTGCCAGCAGAATTGCAGGAGAAGCTTTCTTT.